This TCR beta chain was obtained from a study of T cell responses to AZD1222 COVID-19 vaccine. This CDR3 has 13 residues. The V end lost 1 base, the J end lost 6 bases, and 8 bases lay between the germline ends. Per the germline V gene, CDR1 is SGHRS and CDR2 is YFSETQ. The data were produced by immunoSEQ multiplex PCR, yet TCRdb's version contains in-frame clones alone and is incomplete. This sample has some 130,000 clones, with more than 75% found just once. Sequenced material: peripheral blood, taken on day 0 of AZD1222 vaccination. The chain has TRBV5-1 and TRBJ2-1; unclear D gene. The receptor was isolated from an adult in good health. The CDR3 reads CASSLFGVNEQFF. Written as DNA, the CDR3 is TGCGCCAGCAGCTTGTTCGGAGTCAATGAGCAGTTCTTC. The full variable domain, with the rest looked up from reference TRBV5-1 and TRBJ2-1, is KAGVTQTPRYLIKTRGQQVTLSCSPISGHRSVSWYQQTPGQGLQFLFEYFSETQRNKGNFPGRFSGRQFSNSRSEMNVSTLELGDSALYLCASSLFGVNEQFFGPGTRLTVL.